This entry features one T cell receptor beta chain sequence. Per the original methods: Amplified reference gene primers provided the basis for estimating nucleated cell counts. The protocol was immunoSEQ multiplex PCR, while the TCRdb copy is restricted to in-frame clones and leaves out a portion. D and trimming come from the DNA, and the V and J calls and clone size come from that table. The sample contains about 220,000 clones, roughly 90% of which appear only once. The CDR3 is made up of 17 amino acids. The V gene lost 0 bases and the J gene lost 10 bases, with 19 bases spanning the gap. Germline lookup yields CDR1 MRHNA and CDR2 SNTAGT. The sample belongs to a study of blood T cell repertoires in COVID-19. Study details: The analysed material was cDNA or gDNA that came from T cells, B-cell-depleted T cells, or PBMCs.

The sequence came from a man between 40 and 49 years old with active or convalescent COVID-19. The material sequenced was peripheral blood. V is TRBV6-4 and J is TRBJ1-6; D is possibly TRBD1 (5 bases). The CDR3 region is CASSDSSWEGWKSPLHF. Written as DNA, the CDR3 is TGTGCCAGCAGTGACTCGAGCTGGGAGGGGTGGAAATCACCCCTCCACTTT.